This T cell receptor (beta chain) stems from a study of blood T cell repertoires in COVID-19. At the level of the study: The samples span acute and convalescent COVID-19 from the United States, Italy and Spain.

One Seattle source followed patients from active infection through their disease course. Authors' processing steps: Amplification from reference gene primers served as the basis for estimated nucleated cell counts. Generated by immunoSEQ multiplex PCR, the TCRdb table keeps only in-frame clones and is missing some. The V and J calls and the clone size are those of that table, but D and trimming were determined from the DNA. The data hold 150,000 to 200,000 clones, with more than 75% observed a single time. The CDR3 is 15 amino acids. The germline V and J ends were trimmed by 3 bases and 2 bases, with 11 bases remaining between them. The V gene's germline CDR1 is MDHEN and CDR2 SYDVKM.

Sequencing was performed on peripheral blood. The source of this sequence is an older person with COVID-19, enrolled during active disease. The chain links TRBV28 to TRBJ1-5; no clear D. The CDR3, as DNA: TGTGCCAGCAGTTTCTTAGGGAGCGGCAATCAGCCCCAGCATTTT. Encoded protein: CASSFLGSGNQPQHF.